This T cell receptor beta chain was identified in a study of long-term antiretroviral therapy in people with HIV. The authors ran the immunoSEQ assay, v3.0, at survey level. Sequenced by immunoSEQ multiplex PCR; TCRdb stores in-frame clones only, minus some. This sample has some 9,700 clones, with 75% found just once. This clone has more than one count but fewer than ten. Germline V CDR1 and CDR2: MDHEN, SYDVKM. Trimming took 5 bases from V and 0 from J, leaving 8 bases between them. CDR3 length equals 13 residues. Sample: unsorted PBMCs, taken 1.8 years before starting antiretroviral therapy. The chain joins TRBV28 to TRBJ2-7, with D tentatively TRBD2 (5 bases). This TCR was recovered from a man aged 35 to 55 with HIV. CDR3 DNA sequence: TGTGCCAGCAGTCAGCGGACCTCCTACGAGCAGTACTTC. This sequence encodes CASSQRTSYEQYF. The complete variable domain, with remaining parts taken from reference TRBV28 and TRBJ2-7, reads DVKVTQSSRYLVKRTGEKVFLECVQDMDHENMFWYRQDPGLGLRLIYFSYDVKMKEKGDIPEGYSVSREKKERFSLILESASTNQTSMYLCASSQRTSYEQYFGPGTRLTVT.